This T cell receptor (beta chain) emerged from a study of blood T cell repertoires in COVID-19. Trimming took 7 bases from V and 3 from J; bases not matched to a gene: 12. There are 16 residues in the CDR3. CDR1 and CDR2 (germline): SNHLY, FYNNEI. TCRdb's copy holds only in-frame clones and misses some; the assay was immunoSEQ multiplex PCR. This table has around 300,000 clones, around 90% appearing once. The origin of this receptor is a woman in her thirties or forties with acute or convalescent COVID-19. The specimen was peripheral blood. This chain joins TRBV2 and TRBJ2-1; 7 positions agree with TRBD1. The CDR3 sequence is CASTRSEGAYYNEQFF. For the CDR3, the DNA is TGTGCCAGCACGAGATCTGAGGGGGCATACTACAATGAGCAGTTCTTC. Using reference TRBV2 and TRBJ2-1 for the parts outside the CDR3, the full variable domain is EPEVTQTPSHQVTQMGQEVILRCVPISNHLYFYWYRQILGQKVEFLVSFYNNEISEKSEIFDDQFSVERPDGSNFTLKIRSTKLEDSAMYFCASTRSEGAYYNEQFFGPGTRLTVL.